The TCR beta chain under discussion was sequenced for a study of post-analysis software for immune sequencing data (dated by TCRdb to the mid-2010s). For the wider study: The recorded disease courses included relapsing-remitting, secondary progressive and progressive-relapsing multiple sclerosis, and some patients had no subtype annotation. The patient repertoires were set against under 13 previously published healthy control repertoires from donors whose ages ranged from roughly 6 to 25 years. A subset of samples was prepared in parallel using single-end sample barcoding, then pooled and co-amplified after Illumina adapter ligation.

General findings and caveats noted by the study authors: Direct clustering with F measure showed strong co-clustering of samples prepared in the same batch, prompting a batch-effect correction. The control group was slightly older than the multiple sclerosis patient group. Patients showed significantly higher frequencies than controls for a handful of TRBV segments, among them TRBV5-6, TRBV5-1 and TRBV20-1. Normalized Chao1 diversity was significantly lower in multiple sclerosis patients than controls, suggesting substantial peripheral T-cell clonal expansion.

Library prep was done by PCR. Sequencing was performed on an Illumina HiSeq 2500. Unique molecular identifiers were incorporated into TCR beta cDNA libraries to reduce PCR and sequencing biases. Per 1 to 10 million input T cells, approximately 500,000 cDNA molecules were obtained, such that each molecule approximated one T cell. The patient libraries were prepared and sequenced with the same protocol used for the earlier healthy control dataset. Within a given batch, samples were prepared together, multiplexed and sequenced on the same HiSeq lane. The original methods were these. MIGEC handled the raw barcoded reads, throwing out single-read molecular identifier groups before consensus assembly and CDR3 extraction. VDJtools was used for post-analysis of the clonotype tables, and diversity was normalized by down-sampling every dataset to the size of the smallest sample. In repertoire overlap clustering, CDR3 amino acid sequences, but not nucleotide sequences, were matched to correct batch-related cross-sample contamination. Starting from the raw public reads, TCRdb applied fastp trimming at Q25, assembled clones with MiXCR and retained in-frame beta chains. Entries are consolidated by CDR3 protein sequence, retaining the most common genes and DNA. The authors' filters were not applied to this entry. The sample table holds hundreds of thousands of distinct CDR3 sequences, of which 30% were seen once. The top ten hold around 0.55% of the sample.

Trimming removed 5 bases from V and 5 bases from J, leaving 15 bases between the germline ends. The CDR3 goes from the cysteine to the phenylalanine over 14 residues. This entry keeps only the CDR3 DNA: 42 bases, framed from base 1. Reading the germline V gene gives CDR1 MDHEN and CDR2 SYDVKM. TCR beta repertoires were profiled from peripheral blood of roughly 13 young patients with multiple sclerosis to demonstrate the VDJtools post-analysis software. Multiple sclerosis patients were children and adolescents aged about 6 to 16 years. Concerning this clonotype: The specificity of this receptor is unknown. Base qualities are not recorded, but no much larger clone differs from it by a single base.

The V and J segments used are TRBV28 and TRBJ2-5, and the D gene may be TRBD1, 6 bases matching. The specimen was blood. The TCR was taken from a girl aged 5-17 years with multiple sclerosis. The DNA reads TGTGCCAGCAGTCCCCTACAGGGCGTGGAGACCCAGTACTTC. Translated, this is CASSPLQGVETQYF.